The sequence of this TCR beta chain was determined in a study of blood T cell repertoires in COVID-19. Across the study: T cells, B-cell-depleted T cells, or PBMCs provided the cDNA or gDNA that served as material.

CDR1 SGHRS and CDR2 YFSETQ come from the germline V gene. The CDR3 sequence is 15 residues long. The V gene end was trimmed by 2 bases and the J gene end by 5 bases; junction bases not matched to a gene: 5. Method: immunoSEQ multiplex PCR; TCRdb's copy keeps in-frame clones and lacks some. The sample lists 200,000 to 250,000 clones; about four fifths were seen once. This rearrangement joins TRBV5-1 to TRBJ1-2; the match to TRBD1 covers 11 bases. This TCR was sampled from a woman between 18 and 30 years old with acute or convalescent COVID-19. Sample: peripheral blood. DNA for the CDR3: TGCGCCAGCAGCTTCGGACAGGGGGCGAGGTATGGCTACACCTTC. Translation gives CASSFGQGARYGYTF. The full variable domain, with the rest looked up from reference TRBV5-1 and TRBJ1-2, is KAGVTQTPRYLIKTRGQQVTLSCSPISGHRSVSWYQQTPGQGLQFLFEYFSETQRNKGNFPGRFSGRQFSNSRSEMNVSTLELGDSALYLCASSFGQGARYGYTFGSGTRLTVV.